These 15 T cell receptor beta chains share one sample of origin, sequenced in a study of blood T cell repertoires in COVID-19. Data came from immunoSEQ multiplex PCR; TCRdb stores just in-frame clones and leaves some out. The table has 200,000 to 300,000 clones, about nine tenths seen once. Source material: PBMCs or T cells enriched from blood (not recorded which). These TCRs come from a man aged 40-55 years who had recovered from COVID-19.

CDR3 in amino acids: CAWSVSGIGDTQYF. In DNA form, the CDR3 reads TGTGCCTGGAGTGTATCGGGAATCGGAGATACGCAGTATTTT. The rearrangement uses TRBV30 and TRBJ2-3; tentative D call: TRBD2 (5 bases). Trimming shortened V by 0 bases and J by 5 bases, and 12 bases separated the two germline ends. Germline V gene sequence: CDR1 GTSNPN, CDR2 SVGIG (reference sequence). CDR3 length: 14 residues.

The chain joins TRBV2 to TRBJ2-1; 10 bases fit TRBD2. The germline CDR1 and CDR2 sequences are SNHLY and FYNNEI. The V and J ends lost 6 bases and 8 bases, in that order; junction bases with no gene match: 10. The CDR3 is 15 amino acids. The CDR3 nucleotides read TGTGCCAGCAGCGTGCCCAGCGGGAGGGCGTATGAGCAGTTCTTC. As protein: CASSVPSGRAYEQFF. Supplemented by reference TRBV2 and TRBJ2-1, the full variable domain reads EPEVTQTPSHQVTQMGQEVILRCVPISNHLYFYWYRQILGQKVEFLVSFYNNEISEKSEIFDDQFSVERPDGSNFTLKIRSTKLEDSAMYFCASSVPSGRAYEQFFGPGTRLTVL.

The chain uses TRBV29-1 and TRBJ2-3; 11 positions agree with TRBD1. The CDR3 runs to 15 residues. The germline CDR1 and CDR2 sequences are SQVTM and ANQGSEA. With V trimmed by 8 bases and J by 6 bases, 13 bases remained unmatched. CDR3 nucleotides: TGCAGCCTACAGCCTGGACAGGGGGCGGACGATACGCAGTATTTT. Amino acids: CSLQPGQGADDTQYF.

The chain uses TRBV15 and TRBJ1-5; D is ambiguous. CDR3 length: 13 residues. Deletions cut 3 bases from V and 6 bases from J, with 9 bases between. Germline V gives CDR1 LNHNV, CDR2 YYDKDF (reference sequence). CDR3 loop: CATSSLGGQPQHF. In DNA, the CDR3 is TGTGCCACCAGCAGTCTCGGCGGTCAGCCCCAGCATTTT.

This clone was seen a handful of times. The V gene is TRBV27, the J gene TRBJ1-4; no definite D call. CDR1 MNHEY and CDR2 SMNVEV come from the germline V gene (reference sequence). This CDR3 has 12 amino acids. Between the trimmed V and J ends, which lost 5 bases and 8 bases, there was a span of 9 bases. The CDR3 coding sequence is TGTGCCAGCAGTCCACGCGGGGAAAAACTGTTTTTT. This encodes CASSPRGEKLFF.

The V call is TRBV18, the J call TRBJ1-2; 10 positions agree with TRBD1. V gave up 2 bases and J gave up 3 bases; unmatched junction bases: 6. The CDR3 extends over 16 amino acids. The germline V gene has CDR1 KGHSH and CDR2 LQKENI. Here the CDR3 reads CASSPVTGTGDYGYTF. CDR3 nucleotides: TGTGCCAGCTCACCAGTAACCGGGACAGGGGACTATGGCTACACCTTC.

The chain carries TRBV24-1 and TRBJ2-5, with 12 positions matching TRBD2. Trimming removed 2 bases from V and 5 bases from J; junction bases left unmatched: 2. Per the germline V gene, CDR1 is KGHDR and CDR2 is SFDVKD. The CDR3 loop spans 15 amino acids. The CDR3 spells CATSDSGTSGETQYF. CDR3 sequence (DNA): TGTGCCACCAGTGATTCCGGGACTAGCGGGGAGACCCAGTACTTC.

The V call is TRBV19, the J call TRBJ1-1; TRBD1 aligns across 7 bases. Trimming removed 6 bases from V and 2 bases from J; junction bases left unmatched: 3. The CDR3 consists of 13 residues. Per the germline V gene, CDR1 is LNHDA and CDR2 is SQIVND (reference sequence). DNA for the CDR3: TGTGCCAGTAGCCGACAGGGAAACACTGAAGCTTTCTTT. Amino acid sequence: CASSRQGNTEAFF.

The V and J genes are TRBV7-9 and TRBJ2-7; D is possibly TRBD1 (5 bases). CDR3 length: 14 amino acids. The V and J ends lost 4 bases and 5 bases respectively, with 15 bases between them. The germline gives CDR1 SEHNR, CDR2 FQNEAQ (reference sequence). As DNA, the CDR3 is TGTGCCAGCAGCTGGATGGACATAGGCGACGAGCAGTACTTC. It encodes CASSWMDIGDEQYF.

The chain couples TRBV19 to TRBJ1-5; tentative D call: TRBD1 (5 bases). The CDR3 is 15 residues long. Trimming left V 5 bases short and J 5 bases short, with 16 bases between. Germline lookup yields CDR1 LNHDA and CDR2 SQIVND (reference sequence). CDR3 DNA sequence: TGTGCCAGTAGTGGCCCCGCGGGGCTACATCAGCCCCAGCATTTT. Encoded protein: CASSGPAGLHQPQHF.

The chain joins TRBV28 to TRBJ2-5; 8 bases are shared with TRBD2. This CDR3 region has 15 residues. The junction had 9 bases not matched to a gene; V was cut back by 4 bases and J by 5 bases. Germline loops: CDR1 MDHEN, CDR2 SYDVKM. As DNA, the CDR3 is TGTGCCAGCAGTTCCTTAGCGGGAAATGGGGAGACCCAGTACTTC. Its translation is CASSSLAGNGETQYF.

The chain joins TRBV5-1 to TRBJ2-2; 9 bases are shared with TRBD2. V lost 4 bases, J lost 4 bases, and 5 bases stayed unmatched. Germline CDR1 reads SGHRS; CDR2 reads YFSETQ. This CDR3 is 15 amino acids long. CDR3 amino acids: CASSVGLASTGELFF. DNA of the CDR3: TGCGCCAGCAGCGTGGGACTAGCCTCCACCGGGGAGCTGTTTTTT. Filled out from reference TRBV5-1 and TRBJ2-2, the complete variable domain reads KAGVTQTPRYLIKTRGQQVTLSCSPISGHRSVSWYQQTPGQGLQFLFEYFSETQRNKGNFPGRFSGRQFSNSRSEMNVSTLELGDSALYLCASSVGLASTGELFFGEGSRLTVL.

CDR3 residues: CASSLVGAPGNTIYF. As DNA, the CDR3 is TGTGCCAGCAGCTTAGTGGGGGCGCCTGGAAACACCATATATTTT. This rearrangement joins TRBV7-2 to TRBJ1-3, with D maybe TRBD1 (6 bases). Trimming took 1 base from V and 2 from J, leaving 9 bases between them. Germline-derived CDR1 and CDR2 are SGHTA and FQGNSA. CDR3 length equals 15 residues.

This clone was observed a few times. The chain uses TRBV28 and TRBJ2-5, with 9 positions matching TRBD1. The CDR3 length is 18 residues. Germline CDR1 and CDR2: MDHEN and SYDVKM. The trim removed 2 bases at V and 0 bases at J, leaving 10 bases unmatched. The CDR3 sequence is CASSLDRDRVLYQETQYF. CDR3 nucleotides: TGTGCCAGCAGTTTAGACCGGGACAGGGTTCTCTACCAAGAGACCCAGTACTTC.

The chain links TRBV19 to TRBJ1-1; D remains ambiguous. The CDR3 length is 13 residues. The V and J ends lost 3 bases and 0 bases respectively, with 5 bases between them. Germline CDR1 LNHDA, CDR2 SQIVND (reference sequence). The CDR3 reads CASSIYLNTEAFF. As DNA, the CDR3 is TGTGCCAGTAGTATTTACTTGAACACTGAAGCTTTCTTT. Drawing the rest from reference TRBV19 and TRBJ1-1, the complete variable domain is DGGITQSPKYLFRKEGQNVTLSCEQNLNHDAMYWYRQDPGQGLRLIYYSQIVNDFQKGDIAEGYSVSREKKESFPLTVTSAQKNPTAFYLCASSIYLNTEAFFGQGTRLTVV.